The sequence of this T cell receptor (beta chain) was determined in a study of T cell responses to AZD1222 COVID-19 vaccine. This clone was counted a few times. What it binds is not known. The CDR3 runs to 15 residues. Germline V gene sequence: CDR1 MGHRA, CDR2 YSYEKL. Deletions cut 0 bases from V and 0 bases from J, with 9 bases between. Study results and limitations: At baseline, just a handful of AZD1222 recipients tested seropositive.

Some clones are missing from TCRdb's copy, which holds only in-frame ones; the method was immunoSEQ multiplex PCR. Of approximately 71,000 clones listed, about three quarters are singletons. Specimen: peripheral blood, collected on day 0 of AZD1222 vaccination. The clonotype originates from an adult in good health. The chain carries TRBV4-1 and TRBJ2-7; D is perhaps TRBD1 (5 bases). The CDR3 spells CASSQDPDTSYEQYF. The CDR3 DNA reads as TGCGCCAGCAGCCAAGACCCGGACACCTCCTACGAGCAGTACTTC.